These 7 T cell receptor beta chains were all obtained from the same sample, sequenced in a study of T cell repertoires in cytomegalovirus infection. MiXCR, applied by TCRdb to the reads, yields one record per CDR3 protein. The sample gives roughly 570,000 distinct CDR3 sequences, 35% to 50% of which show up once; roughly 50% is in the top ten. These TCRs are of unknown antigen specificity. The input for sequencing was cultured PBMCs, taken from culture after CMV antigen stimulation. The receptors here all came from a human donor in good health (CMV status not recorded). Some clones in this sample may be carry-over from other donors' samples.

The gene calls are TRBV7-9 and TRBJ2-1, with D hard to call. Germline CDR1 SEHNR, CDR2 FQNEAQ (reference sequence). The CDR3 sequence is 14 residues long. The V gene lost 11 bases and the J gene lost 5 bases, with 19 bases spanning the gap. CDR3 region: CASVGPSRHNEQFF. The DNA for the CDR3 is TGTGCCTCTGTAGGGCCTTCTCGACACAATGAGCAGTTCTTC.

V and J are TRBV7-6 and TRBJ1-1; a weak D match, TRBD1 (6 bases). Germline V gene data show CDR1 as SGHVS and CDR2 as FNYEAQ. The CDR3 has 14 amino acids. The V gene lost 7 bases and the J gene lost 3 bases, with 15 bases spanning the gap. CDR3 sequence reads: CASKLREGDTEAFF. The DNA for the CDR3 is TGTGCCAGCAAACTTAGGGAGGGGGACACTGAAGCTTTCTTT.

The chain links TRBV12-3 or TRBV12-4 to TRBJ1-1; D unresolved. The V gene lost 7 bases and the J gene lost 0 bases, with 3 bases spanning the gap. This CDR3 has 11 residues. The CDR3 sequence is CASTMNTEAFF. The CDR3 DNA sequence: TGTGCCAGCACCATGAACACTGAAGCTTTCTTT.

In its sample, this clonotype was seen a few times. J is TRBJ2-1 and V is TRBV4-1; D ambiguous. Germline CDR1 and CDR2: MGHRA and YSYEKL. This CDR3 has 15 amino acids. V was trimmed by 3 bases and J by 5 bases, leaving 14 bases between them. The DNA for the CDR3 is TGCGCCAGCAGCCATCACGGACCGGGCGACAATGAGCAGTTCTTC. Residues: CASSHHGPGDNEQFF.

V and J are TRBV6-1 and TRBJ1-2; TRBD1 might be the D (6 bases). This CDR3 has 13 amino acids. V was pared by 2 bases and J by 10 bases, with 14 bases between. CDR1 is MNHNS, CDR2 SASEGT, per germline. The CDR3 region has the DNA TGTGCCAGCAGTGAAACAGGGCAGGTGATCTACACCTTC. It encodes CASSETGQVIYTF.

This rearrangement joins TRBV5-5 to TRBJ1-2; D uncertain. V was clipped by 1 base and J by 7 bases, with 11 bases between them. Germline loops: CDR1 SGHKS, CDR2 YYEKEE (reference sequence). There are 13 residues in the CDR3. The CDR3, as DNA: TGTGCCAGCAGCTTGCTTACGGAAACTGGCTACACCTTC. Translation gives CASSLLTETGYTF.

This clonotype has a handful of counts. The CDR3 is CSARRIDQPQHF. Written as DNA, the CDR3 is TGCAGTGCTAGGCGGATTGATCAGCCCCAGCATTTT. J is TRBJ1-5 and V is TRBV20-1; D remains unclear. Germline CDR1 is DFQATT and CDR2 is SNEGSKA (reference sequence). CDR3 length: 12 amino acids. Between the trimmed V and J ends, which lost 3 bases and 5 bases, there was a span of 8 bases.